This entry lists 17 T cell receptor beta chains sequenced from one sample in a study of STAT3 mutations in large granular lymphocyte leukemia. TCRdb's table, derived via immunoSEQ multiplex PCR, lists solely in-frame clones and lacks some. In the table there are approximately 20,000 clones, around 92% of which are singletons. These TCRs' antigens remain unknown. Findings of the study overall: Every T-LGLL patient had at least one immunodominant TCRbeta clonotype.

Sequenced sample: peripheral blood mononuclear cells. The source is a man in his sixties with T-cell large granular lymphocyte leukemia. Some clones in this sample may be carry-over from other donors' samples.

J is TRBJ2-5 and V is TRBV7-8; D is unresolved. From germline, CDR1 is SGHVS and CDR2 FQNEAQ. This CDR3 comprises 12 residues. Trimming removed 1 base at V and 2 bases at J, with 2 bases between. The CDR3 DNA is TGTGCCAGCAGCTTAGGGCAAGAGACCCAGTACTTC. Its protein is CASSLGQETQYF.

This rearrangement joins TRBV27 to TRBJ2-7, with D perhaps TRBD1 (7 bases). Trimming took 5 bases from V and 10 from J, leaving 12 bases between them. The CDR3 runs 11 residues. Germline CDR1 and CDR2: MNHEY and SMNVEV (reference sequence). Here the CDR3 reads CASSGGTAQYF. The CDR3 coding sequence is TGTGCCAGCAGTGGGGGGACAGCCCAGTACTTC.

The V gene is TRBV5-1, the J gene TRBJ1-1, with D uncertain. CDR1 SGHRS and CDR2 YFSETQ come from the germline V gene. V was clipped by 2 bases and J by 1 base, with 12 bases between them. The CDR3 spans 15 residues. The CDR3 DNA follows: TGCGCCAGCAGCTTTAACCCTGGAACGAACACTGAAGCTTTCTTT. Translation: CASSFNPGTNTEAFF.

The V call is TRBV14, the J call TRBJ2-7; D remains ambiguous. CDR1 is SGHDN and CDR2 is FVKESK in the germline V gene. The CDR3 runs to 16 residues. Trimming pared 0 bases from V and 0 bases from J, leaving 12 bases between. CDR3 sequence: CASSQDVSPSSYEQYF. CDR3 in DNA: TGTGCCAGCAGCCAAGATGTGTCACCCAGCTCCTACGAGCAGTACTTC. The entire variable domain, with the rest obtained from reference TRBV14 and TRBJ2-7, is as follows: EAGVTQFPSHSVIEKGQTVTLRCDPISGHDNLYWYRRVMGKEIKFLLHFVKESKQDESGMPNNRFLAERTGGTYSTLKVQPAELEDSGVYFCASSQDVSPSSYEQYFGPGTRLTVT.

The chain joins TRBV5-1 to TRBJ2-3; tentatively, D is TRBD2 (5 bases). CDR1 and CDR2 from the germline V gene are SGHRS and YFSETQ. With 2 bases removed from V and 6 bases from J, the gap between germline ends came to 10 bases. The CDR3 sequence is 13 residues long. This CDR3 reads CASSFPRGDTQYF. CDR3 nucleotide sequence: TGCGCCAGCAGCTTTCCCCGAGGGGATACGCAGTATTTT. Using reference TRBV5-1 and TRBJ2-3 for the parts outside the CDR3, the full variable domain is KAGVTQTPRYLIKTRGQQVTLSCSPISGHRSVSWYQQTPGQGLQFLFEYFSETQRNKGNFPGRFSGRQFSNSRSEMNVSTLELGDSALYLCASSFPRGDTQYFGPGTRLTVL.

The count of this clone is one. The genes are TRBV5-4 and TRBJ1-4; 10 nucleotides agree with TRBD1. V lost 4 bases to trimming and J lost 8 bases; unmatched junction nucleotides: 11. The CDR3 consists of 16 residues. Germline assignment: CDR1 SGHNT and CDR2 YYREEE (reference sequence). The CDR3 spells CASSAPPGQGKEKLFF. The CDR3 coding sequence is TGTGCCAGCAGCGCGCCCCCGGGACAGGGGAAAGAAAAACTGTTTTTT.

The rearrangement joins TRBV6-1 to TRBJ1-2; TRBD1 aligns across 7 bases. V was clipped by 6 bases and J by 2 bases; unmatched bases: 3. CDR1 and CDR2 (germline): MNHNS, SASEGT. This CDR3 has 13 amino acids. The CDR3, as DNA: TGTGCCAGCAGGTCCAGGGGGAACTATGGCTACACCTTC. Translated, it gives CASRSRGNYGYTF.

The chain carries TRBV5-1 and TRBJ1-1; possible D gene TRBD1, 6 bases. The CDR3 spans 15 residues. Trimming removed 2 bases from V and 1 base from J, with 12 bases in between. Per germline, CDR1 SGHRS and CDR2 YFSETQ. CDR3 protein: CASSFQGPGNTEAFF. Here the CDR3 DNA reads TGCGCCAGCAGCTTCCAGGGGCCGGGGAACACTGAAGCTTTCTTT.

The CDR3 DNA is TGTGCCAGCAAAGGGGGCATGAACGAGCAGTACTTC. Translating gives CASKGGMNEQYF. The chain links TRBV7-9 to TRBJ2-7, with 7 bases aligning to TRBD1. J gave up 5 bases and V 7 bases, and 5 bases lay outside the gene matches. CDR1 and CDR2 from the germline V gene are SEHNR and FQNEAQ (reference sequence). This CDR3 region has 12 residues.

The CDR3 loop is CAWSVPGQGTQETQYF. The CDR3 DNA reads TGTGCCTGGAGTGTCCCGGGACAGGGTACCCAAGAGACCCAGTACTTC. This chain links TRBV30 with TRBJ2-5; 9 positions match TRBD1. The V segment lost 0 bases and the J segment 1 base; nucleotides outside the gene matches: 6. Germline V gene data show CDR1 as GTSNPN and CDR2 as SVGIG (reference sequence). The CDR3 is 16 residues long. The full variable domain, rest sourced from reference TRBV30 and TRBJ2-5, is SQTIHQWPATLVQPVGSPLSLECTVEGTSNPNLYWYRQAAGRGLQLLFYSVGIGQISSEVPQNLSASRPQDRQFILSSKKLLLSDSGFYLCAWSVPGQGTQETQYFGPGTRLLVL.

The chain combines TRBV6-6 with TRBJ1-3; TRBD1 matches 7 bases. V was pared by 7 bases and J by 9 bases, with 9 bases of the junction left unmatched. CDR3 length: 13 amino acids. Germline V lookup: CDR1 MNHNY, CDR2 SVGAGI (reference sequence). This CDR3 is CASTVQGVATIYF. DNA of the CDR3: TGTGCCAGCACTGTTCAGGGGGTAGCCACCATATATTTT.

V gene TRBV28 combines with J gene TRBJ1-4, with 7 nucleotides matching TRBD1. Germline values: CDR1 MDHEN, CDR2 SYDVKM. J lost 4 bases, V lost 6 bases, and 8 bases had no gene match. CDR3 length: 15 amino acids. This CDR3 is CASRGEDRHNEKLFF. The DNA for the CDR3 is TGTGCCAGCAGAGGGGAGGACAGGCATAATGAAAAACTGTTTTTT.

This chain uses TRBV15 with TRBJ1-4, with D perhaps matching TRBD1 (6 bases). Looked up from germline, CDR1 is LNHNV and CDR2 is YYDKDF (reference sequence). The CDR3 spans 15 residues. V was clipped by 1 base and J by 7 bases, with 13 bases between them. This chain's CDR3 is CATSRAGQLGEKLFF. For the CDR3, the DNA is TGTGCCACCAGCAGAGCCGGACAGTTGGGTGAAAAACTGTTTTTT.

The rearrangement joins TRBV7-9 to TRBJ2-7, with D tentatively TRBD2 (5 bases). Looked up from germline, CDR1 is SEHNR and CDR2 is FQNEAQ (reference sequence). V lost 5 bases and J 0 bases, leaving 17 bases between the germline ends. The CDR3 totals 16 residues. The CDR3 here is CASSGWERKNSYEQYF. The CDR3 DNA is TGTGCCAGCAGCGGGTGGGAGCGAAAAAACTCCTACGAGCAGTACTTC.

This clone was detected a few times. The chain employs TRBV5-1 and TRBJ2-7; 7 bases agree with TRBD1. V dropped 1 base and J dropped 2; count of bases not matched to a gene: 6. Per germline, CDR1 SGHRS and CDR2 YFSETQ. CDR3 size: 15 residues. The CDR3 is CASSLLGQRAYEQYF. The DNA of the CDR3 is TGCGCCAGCAGCTTGTTGGGACAGAGAGCCTACGAGCAGTACTTC.

This chain uses TRBV25-1 with TRBJ2-7, with 10 bases identical to TRBD1. This CDR3 is built from 14 residues. The germline V gene encodes CDR1 MGHDK and CDR2 SYGVNS. The junction had 9 bases not matched to a gene; V was cut back by 6 bases and J by 7 bases. The CDR3 here is CASSQTGGKWEQYF. The DNA of the CDR3 is TGTGCCAGCAGCCAGACAGGGGGCAAGTGGGAGCAGTACTTC.

This clone was counted only a few times. The chain employs TRBV11-2 and TRBJ1-2, with TRBD1 as a possible D gene (5 bases). V was clipped by 3 bases and J by 6 bases, with 14 bases between them. Germline V gene data show CDR1 as SGHAT and CDR2 as FQNNGV. The CDR3 loop spans 14 amino acids. CDR3 loop: CASSFEGLSDGYTF. CDR3 bases: TGTGCCAGCAGCTTCGAGGGGTTGAGCGATGGCTACACCTTC.